These 32 T cell receptor beta chains were all obtained from the same sample, sequenced in a study of blood T cell repertoires in COVID-19. Assay used: immunoSEQ multiplex PCR; TCRdb lists only in-frame clones, some missing. The sample has fewer than 300,000 clones; about 88% are singletons. Sequencing was carried out using peripheral blood. The receptors originated from a human donor with COVID-19, enrolled during active disease. The donor label of this sample is uncertain.

The chain combines TRBV5-8 with TRBJ2-3; TRBD2 aligns across 11 bases. The CDR3 contains 16 residues. V was clipped by 1 base and J by 4 bases; unmatched bases: 5. Per germline, CDR1 SGHTS and CDR2 YDEGEE. The CDR3 sequence: CASSLTGTSGPDTQYF. DNA of the CDR3: TGTGCCAGCAGCTTGACCGGGACTAGCGGACCAGATACGCAGTATTTT.

To note about this clone: The junction departs from the called germline gene at one end, perhaps through a read error. The V and J genes are TRBV7-2 and TRBJ2-7; 9 bases map to TRBD1. CDR1 and CDR2 (germline): SGHTA, FQGNSA. The CDR3 loop spans 14 amino acids. CDR3 residues: CASRLGTGWPEQYF. The CDR3 DNA sequence: TGTGCCAGCAGATTAGGGACAGGGTGGCCCGAGCAGTACTTC.

This chain joins TRBV14 and TRBJ2-7, with 10 bases lining up with TRBD2. The germline V gene has CDR1 SGHDN and CDR2 FVKESK. The CDR3 loop spans 16 amino acids. The trim removed 4 bases at V and 2 bases at J, leaving 8 bases unmatched. CDR3 protein: CASSLQLAGAPYEQYF. The CDR3 coding sequence is TGTGCCAGCAGCCTCCAGCTAGCGGGAGCCCCCTACGAGCAGTACTTC. Complete variable domain (other parts from reference TRBV14 and TRBJ2-7): EAGVTQFPSHSVIEKGQTVTLRCDPISGHDNLYWYRRVMGKEIKFLLHFVKESKQDESGMPNNRFLAERTGGTYSTLKVQPAELEDSGVYFCASSLQLAGAPYEQYFGPGTRLTVT.

The J gene is TRBJ2-5, the V gene TRBV24-1; 11 bases are shared with TRBD2. J lost 4 bases, V lost 6 bases, and 9 bases had no gene match. Germline CDR1 KGHDR, CDR2 SFDVKD. The CDR3 loop spans 16 amino acids. CDR3 amino acids: CATSLDVAGGLETQYF. The DNA of the CDR3 is TGTGCCACCAGTTTAGATGTAGCGGGAGGGTTAGAGACCCAGTACTTC.

The J gene is TRBJ1-4, the V gene TRBV28; weak D call: TRBD1 (6 bases). The CDR3 loop spans 15 amino acids. V was pared by 4 bases and J by 4 bases, with 13 bases between. The germline V gene encodes CDR1 MDHEN and CDR2 SYDVKM. The CDR3 spells CASSSLQGYNEKLFF. The CDR3 bases are TGTGCCAGCAGTTCCTTACAGGGTTATAATGAAAAACTGTTTTTT. Together with reference TRBV28 and TRBJ1-4, the CDR3 gives the full variable domain: DVKVTQSSRYLVKRTGEKVFLECVQDMDHENMFWYRQDPGLGLRLIYFSYDVKMKEKGDIPEGYSVSREKKERFSLILESASTNQTSMYLCASSSLQGYNEKLFFGSGTQLSVL.

V and J are TRBV2 and TRBJ1-4; a possible D gene is TRBD1 (6 bases). V lost 2 bases, J lost 8 bases, and 15 bases lay in between. This CDR3 has 15 amino acids. Germline V lookup: CDR1 SNHLY, CDR2 FYNNEI. CDR3 in DNA: TGTGCCAGCAGTGAACAGGGGCAGGCTAGCGAAAAACTGTTTTTT. Protein sequence: CASSEQGQASEKLFF.

This rearrangement joins TRBV7-9 to TRBJ2-1; 15 bases agree with TRBD2. The CDR3 is 18 amino acids. CDR1 and CDR2 (germline): SEHNR, FQNEAQ (reference sequence). Losses at the gene ends were 4 bases for V and 6 bases for J; bases not matched to a gene: 10. The chain's CDR3 is CASSSGLAGGGPSNEQFF. CDR3 in DNA: TGTGCCAGCAGCTCGGGACTAGCGGGAGGCGGCCCATCCAATGAGCAGTTCTTC.

The chain couples TRBV3-1 (or the pseudogene TRBV3-2) to TRBJ1-1, with 10 bases matching TRBD1. The CDR3 runs 14 residues. Germline-derived CDR1 and CDR2 are LGHDT and YNNKEL (reference sequence). J was trimmed by 6 bases and V by 4 bases; bases with no gene match: 5. CDR3 DNA: TGTGCCAGCAGCCTGACAGGGGGCAGCGCTGAAGCTTTCTTT. Translating it yields CASSLTGGSAEAFF.

The CDR3 sequence: CASSLDGGGNEKLFF. DNA of the CDR3: TGTGCCAGCAGCTTAGATGGGGGCGGTAATGAAAAACTGTTTTTT. The gene calls are TRBV11-2 and TRBJ1-4, with TRBD1 as a possible D gene (6 bases). This CDR3 contains 15 residues. Germline V gene lookup returns CDR1 SGHAT and CDR2 FQNNGV. The ends were cut back, 0 bases at V and 4 bases at J, with 9 bases in the middle.

V is TRBV4-1 and J is TRBJ2-7, with TRBD2 matching over 10 bases. Germline CDR1 MGHRA, CDR2 YSYEKL. The CDR3 sequence is 19 residues long. Trimming removed 0 bases from V and 7 bases from J; junction bases left unmatched: 18. The CDR3, as DNA: TGCGCCAGCAGCCAAGATCCAGGGGGGCTAGCGGGAGTTGGGGATGAGCAGTACTTC. Its protein product is CASSQDPGGLAGVGDEQYF.

This clone was recorded once. The chain uses TRBV9 and TRBJ1-1, with D hard to call. V was pared by 1 base and J by 6 bases, with 10 bases between. Per germline, CDR1 SGDLS and CDR2 YYNGEE. There are 13 residues in the CDR3. The CDR3 coding sequence is TGTGCCAGCAGCGTAACCGCACTCGCTGAAGCTTTCTTT. Amino acid sequence: CASSVTALAEAFF.

The chain has TRBV7-2 and TRBJ2-7; no firm D call. Trimming stripped 1 base from V and 0 bases from J, with 10 bases between. CDR1 and CDR2 (germline): SGHTA, FQGNSA. The CDR3 consists of 15 residues. CDR3 region: CASSLDNWSSYEQYF. CDR3 sequence (DNA): TGTGCCAGCAGCTTAGATAATTGGAGCTCCTACGAGCAGTACTTC.

The J gene is TRBJ1-1, the V gene TRBV5-8, with D hard to call. CDR1 and CDR2 (germline): SGHTS, YDEGEE. The CDR3 runs to 15 residues. V gave up 2 bases and J gave up 4 bases, with 15 bases separating them. The CDR3 DNA is TGTGCCAGCAGCTTAGCGGTGGTCGAGGGCACTGAAGCTTTCTTT. This codes for CASSLAVVEGTEAFF. Looking up the rest from reference TRBV5-8 and TRBJ1-1 gives the full variable domain: EAGVTQSPTHLIKTRGQQATLRCSPISGHTSVYWYQQALGLGLQFLLWYDEGEERNRGNFPPRFSGRQFPNYSSELNVNALELEDSALYLCASSLAVVEGTEAFFGQGTRLTVV.

The chain recombines TRBV4-3 with TRBJ2-1; TRBD2 aligns across 12 bases. V dropped 0 bases and J dropped 9; count of bases not matched to a gene: 3. The CDR3 length is 15 residues. The germline CDR1 and CDR2 sequences are LGHNA and YSLEER. This CDR3 is CASSQDLAGGGEQFF. The CDR3 DNA reads TGCGCCAGCAGCCAAGATCTAGCGGGAGGGGGTGAGCAGTTCTTC.

The chain has TRBV19 and TRBJ2-2; 7 bases line up with TRBD2. Germline loops: CDR1 LNHDA, CDR2 SQIVND (reference sequence). Trimming took 2 bases from V and 5 from J; bases not matched to a gene: 8. CDR3 length: 16 amino acids. The CDR3 DNA is TGTGCCAGTAGTATAAATGGCGGGAGATCTACCGGGGAGCTGTTTTTT. It codes for CASSINGGRSTGELFF.

The genes are TRBV11-3 and TRBJ2-1; 15 bases fit TRBD2. The J segment lost 9 bases and the V segment lost 5 bases, leaving 8 bases of the junction unmatched. This CDR3 spans 16 amino acids. Per germline, CDR1 SGHNT and CDR2 YENEEA. The DNA of the CDR3 is TGTGCCAGCAGCCCCGGACTAGCGGGAGGGCTAGGTGAGCAGTTCTTC. Translated: CASSPGLAGGLGEQFF. Complete variable domain (other parts from reference TRBV11-3 and TRBJ2-1): EAGVVQSPRYKIIEKKQPVAFWCNPISGHNTLYWYLQNLGQGPELLIRYENEEAVDDSQLPKDRFSAERLKGVDSTLKIQPAELGDSAVYLCASSPGLAGGLGEQFFGPGTRLTVL.

V is TRBV5-1 and J is TRBJ2-7; maybe TRBD2 (5 bases). The CDR3 is 15 residues long. From germline, CDR1 is SGHRS and CDR2 YFSETQ. V was clipped by 2 bases and J by 0 bases, with 12 bases between them. The CDR3 coding sequence is TGCGCCAGCAGCTTTTCCGGACGGGACTCCTACGAGCAGTACTTC. It is translated as CASSFSGRDSYEQYF.

The V gene is TRBV11-2, the J gene TRBJ2-1; 10 positions agree with TRBD2. The CDR3 runs to 14 residues. V lost 8 bases, J lost 8 bases, and 9 bases stayed unmatched. Germline CDR1 SGHAT, CDR2 FQNNGV. In nucleotides, the CDR3 is TGTGCCAGCTCGAGCGGGAGGGTGCCCGATGAGCAGTTCTTC. The encoded protein is CASSSGRVPDEQFF.

The chain is built from TRBV7-3 and TRBJ2-5; tentative D call: TRBD2 (6 bases). The CDR3 totals 14 residues. Trimming cost V 5 bases and J 4 bases, with 14 bases left between them. From germline, CDR1 is SGHTA and CDR2 FQGTGA. The CDR3 region is CASSPGVAVETQYF. The CDR3 DNA reads as TGTGCCAGCAGCCCGGGGGTGGCGGTAGAGACCCAGTACTTC.

This clone has more than one count but fewer than ten. The chain links TRBV5-5 to TRBJ1-5; TRBD1 aligns across 10 bases. With V trimmed by 1 base and J by 0 bases, 7 bases remained unmatched. Germline V gene lookup returns CDR1 SGHKS and CDR2 YYEKEE (reference sequence). The CDR3 is 18 amino acids. This chain's CDR3 is CASSLREGTGDSNQPQHF. The CDR3, as DNA: TGTGCCAGCAGCTTGAGGGAGGGGACAGGGGATAGCAATCAGCCCCAGCATTTT.

This clone has a handful of counts. The chain links TRBV11-3 to TRBJ1-1; D possibly corresponds to TRBD1 (6 bases). This CDR3 is 15 amino acids long. The V gene lost 5 bases and the J gene lost 4 bases, with 17 bases spanning the gap. The germline CDR1 and CDR2 sequences are SGHNT and YENEEA. The CDR3 here is CASSPAGEPGTEAFF. The CDR3 DNA reads TGTGCCAGCAGCCCCGCAGGGGAACCGGGCACTGAAGCTTTCTTT. The full variable domain, with the rest looked up from reference TRBV11-3 and TRBJ1-1, is EAGVVQSPRYKIIEKKQPVAFWCNPISGHNTLYWYLQNLGQGPELLIRYENEEAVDDSQLPKDRFSAERLKGVDSTLKIQPAELGDSAVYLCASSPAGEPGTEAFFGQGTRLTVV.

The chain links TRBV5-1 to TRBJ2-5; no definite D call. V was cut by 1 base and J by 0 bases, with 19 bases left in between. This CDR3 comprises 18 residues. Germline lookup yields CDR1 SGHRS and CDR2 YFSETQ. The CDR3 is CASSLLFQSEWYQETQYF. CDR3 DNA sequence: TGCGCCAGCAGCTTGTTATTCCAGAGCGAATGGTACCAAGAGACCCAGTACTTC. Supplemented by reference TRBV5-1 and TRBJ2-5, the full variable domain reads KAGVTQTPRYLIKTRGQQVTLSCSPISGHRSVSWYQQTPGQGLQFLFEYFSETQRNKGNFPGRFSGRQFSNSRSEMNVSTLELGDSALYLCASSLLFQSEWYQETQYFGPGTRLLVL.

The chain recombines TRBV18 with TRBJ1-5, with D unclear. V shed 2 bases and J shed 2 bases, with 7 bases lying between them. Germline CDR1 and CDR2: KGHSH and LQKENI. This CDR3 comprises 14 residues. CDR3: CASSPEEGNQPQHF. CDR3 bases: TGTGCCAGCTCACCAGAGGAAGGCAATCAGCCCCAGCATTTT.

The chain combines TRBV15 with TRBJ1-1, with a possible D match to TRBD1 (6 bases). Trimming stripped 1 base from V and 0 bases from J, with 9 bases between. The length of the CDR3 is 15 residues. The germline gives CDR1 LNHNV, CDR2 YYDKDF (reference sequence). The CDR3 loop is CATSRGDTVNTEAFF. DNA of the CDR3: TGTGCCACCAGCAGAGGGGACACGGTGAACACTGAAGCTTTCTTT.

V gene TRBV6-5 combines with J gene TRBJ1-2; D possibly corresponds to TRBD1 (5 bases). The length of the CDR3 is 14 residues. With 4 bases removed from V and 8 bases from J, the gap between germline ends came to 17 bases. From germline, CDR1 is MNHEY and CDR2 SVGAGI. The CDR3 loop is CASSSGPGGSGYTF. The CDR3, as DNA: TGTGCCAGCAGTTCCGGCCCGGGGGGTAGCGGCTACACCTTC.

The chain couples TRBV5-1 to TRBJ2-1, with a weak D call TRBD2 (7 bases). The CDR3 length is 15 residues. Trimming stripped 2 bases from V and 4 bases from J, with 13 bases between. Germline V lookup: CDR1 SGHRS, CDR2 YFSETQ. The CDR3 DNA reads TGCGCCAGCAGCTTTAGGGGGGGCGGGTACAATGAGCAGTTCTTC. Its protein product is CASSFRGGGYNEQFF.

This chain connects TRBV19 to TRBJ2-2; 9 bases fit TRBD1. J lost 4 bases, V lost 5 bases, and 8 bases had no gene match. Germline-derived CDR1 and CDR2 are LNHDA and SQIVND (reference sequence). The CDR3 covers 16 residues. The CDR3 reads CASSFSAQGATGELFF. The CDR3 bases are TGTGCCAGTAGTTTTTCGGCACAGGGGGCCACCGGGGAGCTGTTTTTT.

The chain carries TRBV10-3 and TRBJ2-5; unclear D gene. Germline loops: CDR1 ENHRY, CDR2 SYGVKD. This CDR3 contains 13 residues. V lost 1 base and J lost 2, with 5 bases in between. The CDR3 DNA is TGTGCCATCAGTGAGTTCCAACAAGAGACCCAGTACTTC. Translation: CAISEFQQETQYF.

This chain connects TRBV6-6 to TRBJ2-3, with a weak D call TRBD2 (7 bases). The V gene lost 2 bases and the J gene lost 3 bases, with 12 bases spanning the gap. This CDR3 comprises 15 residues. Germline lookup yields CDR1 MNHNY and CDR2 SVGAGI (reference sequence). CDR3 loop: CASSYRGGETDTQYF. As DNA, the CDR3 is TGTGCCAGCAGTTACAGGGGGGGGGAAACAGATACGCAGTATTTT.

About this clone itself: This specimen includes other DNA sequences encoding the same CDR3. The rearrangement uses TRBV5-1 and TRBJ1-1, with D uncertain. CDR3 size: 13 residues. CDR1 and CDR2 from the germline V gene are SGHRS and YFSETQ. V shed 2 bases and J shed 1 base, with 6 bases lying between them. CDR3 DNA sequence: TGCGCCAGCAGCTTTAACAGGAACACTGAAGCTTTCTTT. Its translation is CASSFNRNTEAFF.

This chain links TRBV6-2 or TRBV6-3 with TRBJ1-5; D remains unclear. Trimming took off 2 bases at V and 7 bases at J, with 18 bases between the two ends. Germline CDR1 and CDR2: MNHEY and SVGEGT. This CDR3 has 16 amino acids. For the CDR3, the DNA is TGTGCCAGCAGTTACCCCTGGGTCCGGGAGAGGCAGCCCCAGCATTTT. It encodes CASSYPWVRERQPQHF.

The genes are TRBV14 and TRBJ2-5, with D possibly TRBD2 on 6 matching bases. The length of the CDR3 is 16 residues. The V gene lost 0 bases and the J gene lost 5 bases, with 16 bases spanning the gap. Germline CDR1 and CDR2: SGHDN and FVKESK. The CDR3 is CASSQDIGARGETQYF. DNA for the CDR3: TGTGCCAGCAGCCAAGATATCGGGGCTCGGGGGGAGACCCAGTACTTC. Full variable domain (rest looked up from reference TRBV14 and TRBJ2-5): EAGVTQFPSHSVIEKGQTVTLRCDPISGHDNLYWYRRVMGKEIKFLLHFVKESKQDESGMPNNRFLAERTGGTYSTLKVQPAELEDSGVYFCASSQDIGARGETQYFGPGTRLLVL.